This T cell receptor beta chain stems from a study of molecular identifiers for immune sequencing clone quantification. Looking at the study overall: The replicates split RNA from around 18,000 or 91,000 naive CD8 cells five ways and sequenced four.

The J segment lost 4 bases and the V segment lost 1 base, leaving 5 bases of the junction unmatched. Germline CDR1 reads MNHNY; CDR2 reads SVGAGI (reference sequence). The CDR3 length is 15 residues. When naive CD8 T cells were sorted, they were gated as CD8+CD4-CCR7+CD45RA+. Previously described methods and listed TCR primers were employed for the bulk TCR libraries. TCRdb ran MiXCR on the PCR reads and lists one entry per CDR3 protein. The sample holds some 590,000 distinct CDR3 sequences, roughly 27% seen once. Many counts were recorded for this clonotype. The antigen remains unidentified. Findings and limits, study-wide: Barcodes shared by identical TCR molecules could lead to underestimated sizes of highly expanded clones.

J is TRBJ2-3 and V is TRBV6-6; 7 positions match TRBD2. Sequencing was done on a sample of naive CD8+ T cells from blood, with Jurkat cell RNA spiked in. Specified subset: FACS-sorted CD8+CD4-CCR7+CD45RA+ naive T cells. The clonotype originates from a human donor in good health. Some libraries in this study had Jurkat cell RNA spiked in. In nucleotides, the CDR3 is TGTGCCAGCAGTTACTGGGGGGGTCTGGCAGATACGCAGTATTTT. Encoded protein: CASSYWGGLADTQYF.